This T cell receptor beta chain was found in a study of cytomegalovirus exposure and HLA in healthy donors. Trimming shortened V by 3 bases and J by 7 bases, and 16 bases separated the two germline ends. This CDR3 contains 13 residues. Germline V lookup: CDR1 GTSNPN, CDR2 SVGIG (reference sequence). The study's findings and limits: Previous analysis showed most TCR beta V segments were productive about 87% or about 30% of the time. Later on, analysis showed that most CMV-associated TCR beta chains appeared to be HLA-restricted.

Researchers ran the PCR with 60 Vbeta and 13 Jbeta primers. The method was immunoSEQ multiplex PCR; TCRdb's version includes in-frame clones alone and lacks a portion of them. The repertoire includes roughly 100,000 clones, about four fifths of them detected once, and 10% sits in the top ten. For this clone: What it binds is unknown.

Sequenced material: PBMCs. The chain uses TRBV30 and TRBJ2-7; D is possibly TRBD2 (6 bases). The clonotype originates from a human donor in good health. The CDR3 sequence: CAWSLAPEGEQYF. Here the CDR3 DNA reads TGTGCCTGGAGCCTGGCCCCGGAGGGGGAGCAGTACTTC. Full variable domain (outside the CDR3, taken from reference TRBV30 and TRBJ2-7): SQTIHQWPATLVQPVGSPLSLECTVEGTSNPNLYWYRQAAGRGLQLLFYSVGIGQISSEVPQNLSASRPQDRQFILSSKKLLLSDSGFYLCAWSLAPEGEQYFGPGTRLTVT.